The 16 T cell receptor beta chains in this list originate from one sample, sequenced in a study of shared clonotypes between healthy human individuals (dated by TCRdb to 2020 to 2021). CD8 naive samples were obtained by positive selection for CCR7 among CD45RO-negative cells, yielding a CD45RA+CCR7+ population from which TemRA cells were excluded. Receptor amplification or capture employed the immunoSEQ multiplex PCR assay. Imported from immuneACCESS, the table was reduced by TCRdb to in-frame sequences with V and J called. These copies leave out some clones; in studies compared against another copy, an unresolved V gene accounts for under half, and the cause of the remainder is not known. Present in this sample are over 2,000,000 clones, over 85% of which were seen just once. Of the sample, around 1.7% falls within the top ten clones. What was sequenced was naive CD8+ T cells from PBMCs. The cell subset or site label on this specimen signifies: CD45RA+CCR7+. Receptors originate from a man aged 18 to 35 in good health. Some clones in this sample may be carry-over from other donors' samples.

This chain joins TRBV27 and TRBJ1-2; perhaps TRBD1 as D (6 bases). CDR3 length equals 22 residues. Trimming pared 5 bases from V and 4 bases from J, leaving 38 bases between. CDR1 and CDR2 (germline): MNHEY, SMNVEV (reference sequence). CDR3 protein: CASSLNGAGLVVSPTRGYGYTF. The CDR3 nucleotides are TGTGCCAGCAGTCTAAATGGGGCAGGTCTGGTTGTCAGTCCGACCAGGGGCTATGGCTACACCTTC.

This chain connects TRBV11-2 to TRBJ2-1; D unclear. The V end lost 4 bases, the J end lost 7 bases, and 11 bases lay between the germline ends. There are 13 residues in the CDR3. The germline CDR1 and CDR2 sequences are SGHAT and FQNNGV. CDR3 nucleotides: TGTGCCAGCAGCTCCCGGTCCTCTAATGAGCAGTTCTTC. Encoded protein: CASSSRSSNEQFF.

The DNA for the CDR3 is TGTGCCAGCAACGAGGACAGCATGAACACTGAAGCTTTCTTT. Amino acid sequence: CASNEDSMNTEAFF. This chain links TRBV11-2 with TRBJ1-1; a weak D match, TRBD1 (6 bases). This CDR3 has 14 amino acids. In germline, CDR1 is SGHAT, CDR2 FQNNGV. The V end was cut by 7 bases, the J end by 0 bases, with 12 bases between.

This clone has a handful of counts. The chain combines TRBV7-9 with TRBJ2-1, with D hard to call. Germline CDR1 SEHNR, CDR2 FQNEAQ (reference sequence). V gave up 3 bases and J gave up 5 bases, with 5 bases separating them. This CDR3 has 12 residues. The CDR3 DNA is TGTGCCAGCAGCTTCTCAAACAATGAGCAGTTCTTC. The encoded protein is CASSFSNNEQFF.

The table lists this clone with a few counts. The chain carries TRBV7-9 and TRBJ1-1; D may be TRBD1 (6 bases). With 5 bases removed from V and 6 bases from J, the gap between germline ends came to 10 bases. The germline CDR1 and CDR2 sequences are SEHNR and FQNEAQ (reference sequence). This CDR3 has 12 residues. Here the CDR3 DNA reads TGTGCCAGCAGCCCCAGGGGTCCTGAAGCTTTCTTT. It codes for CASSPRGPEAFF. The full variable domain, its missing parts supplied by reference TRBV7-9 and TRBJ1-1, is DTGVSQNPRHKITKRGQNVTFRCDPISEHNRLYWYRQTLGQGPEFLTYFQNEAQLEKSRLLSDRFSAERPKGSFSTLEIQRTEQGDSAMYLCASSPRGPEAFFGQGTRLTVV.

The rearrangement uses TRBV6-6 and TRBJ2-2, with D perhaps matching TRBD2 (6 bases). The CDR3 is 14 residues long. Trimming took 1 base from V and 7 from J, leaving 10 bases between them. Germline CDR1 reads MNHNY; CDR2 reads SVGAGI (reference sequence). The CDR3, as DNA: TGTGCCAGCAGTTACTTCACCGGGGGCGGGGAGCTGTTTTTT. Encoded protein: CASSYFTGGGELFF.

The CDR3 spells CASSFGISYEQYF. The CDR3 bases are TGTGCCAGCAGCTTTGGGATCTCCTACGAGCAGTACTTC. This rearrangement joins TRBV11-2 to TRBJ2-7; no firm D call. Germline CDR1 SGHAT, CDR2 FQNNGV. The CDR3 extends over 13 amino acids. V was shortened by 3 bases and J by 0 bases, with 6 bases between the two germline ends.

This rearrangement joins TRBV27 to TRBJ2-7; a weak D match, TRBD1 (5 bases). CDR1 is MNHEY and CDR2 is SMNVEV in the germline V gene (reference sequence). CDR3 size: 16 residues. Trimming removed 0 bases at V and 2 bases at J, with 14 bases between. As DNA, the CDR3 is TGTGCCAGCAGTTTATCGATGGGGCCCCGAGCCTACGAGCAGTACTTC. It specifies CASSLSMGPRAYEQYF.

This rearrangement joins TRBV30 to TRBJ2-7, with 11 bases aligning to TRBD1. The CDR3 spans 13 residues. With 2 bases clipped from V and 5 bases from J, the junction kept 2 bases outside the gene matches. Germline V gene lookup returns CDR1 GTSNPN and CDR2 SVGIG (reference sequence). CDR3 DNA sequence: TGTGCCTGGAGTAGGACAGGGGGCAACGAGCAGTACTTC. Its protein is CAWSRTGGNEQYF.

This chain links TRBV28 with TRBJ2-5; D might be TRBD2 (5 bases). V was shortened by 6 bases and J by 3 bases, with 23 bases between the two germline ends. Germline CDR1 and CDR2: MDHEN and SYDVKM. The CDR3 totals 17 residues. The CDR3 DNA sequence: TGTGCCAGCAGCCCCCACGGGGTGTACGGTAACAAAGAGACCCAGTACTTC. This translates into CASSPHGVYGNKETQYF. The full variable domain, its missing parts supplied by reference TRBV28 and TRBJ2-5, is DVKVTQSSRYLVKRTGEKVFLECVQDMDHENMFWYRQDPGLGLRLIYFSYDVKMKEKGDIPEGYSVSREKKERFSLILESASTNQTSMYLCASSPHGVYGNKETQYFGPGTRLLVL.

V usage is TRBV27 and J usage is TRBJ2-2, with TRBD1 matching over 8 bases. J was trimmed by 3 bases and V by 1 base; bases with no gene match: 7. Per germline, CDR1 MNHEY and CDR2 SMNVEV (reference sequence). This CDR3 is built from 17 residues. In nucleotides, the CDR3 is TGTGCCAGCAGTTTATGGTCCCGACAGGGGTACACCGGGGAGCTGTTTTTT. Its protein product is CASSLWSRQGYTGELFF.

The V and J genes are TRBV7-9 and TRBJ2-3; the match to TRBD1 covers 8 bases. The ends lost 6 bases at V and 13 bases at J; junction bases unmatched: 9. The CDR3 has 12 residues. Germline V gene data show CDR1 as SEHNR and CDR2 as FQNEAQ (reference sequence). The CDR3 is CASRITGGTKYF. The CDR3 DNA reads TGTGCCAGCAGGATAACAGGGGGGACGAAGTATTTT.

V usage is TRBV7-2 and J usage is TRBJ2-7; 7 bases map to TRBD1. The CDR3 length is 13 residues. V was pared by 10 bases and J by 0 bases, with 6 bases of the junction left unmatched. CDR1 and CDR2 (germline): SGHTA, FQGNSA. The CDR3 DNA is TGTGCCATTGGACAGGCAAACTCCTACGAGCAGTACTTC. This sequence encodes CAIGQANSYEQYF.

The chain couples TRBV6-5 to TRBJ2-2, with 13 bases that match TRBD2. In germline, CDR1 is MNHEY, CDR2 SVGAGI. The J segment lost 4 bases and the V segment lost 2 bases, leaving 1 base of the junction unmatched. This CDR3 has 16 amino acids. In DNA form, the CDR3 reads TGTGCCAGCAGTTACGGACTAGCGGGAGCCACCGGGGAGCTGTTTTTT. Translating gives CASSYGLAGATGELFF.

About this clone itself: Within the sample, other DNA sequences also encode this same CDR3. The V and J genes are TRBV29-1 and TRBJ2-2; TRBD2 is a possible D gene (6 bases). Germline CDR1 SQVTM, CDR2 ANQGSEA. V dropped 6 bases and J dropped 0 bases, with 8 bases sitting between them. CDR3 size: 13 residues. The CDR3 DNA follows: TGCAGCGTCGGACTAACGAACACCGGGGAGCTGTTTTTT. Its protein is CSVGLTNTGELFF.

The rearrangement links TRBV7-6 to TRBJ2-1, with D maybe TRBD2 (6 bases). The V gene's germline CDR1 is SGHVS and CDR2 FNYEAQ. CDR3 length: 16 amino acids. V lost 5 bases to trimming and J lost 2 bases, with 16 bases between them. As DNA, the CDR3 is TGTGCCAGCAGCCCGGGGCGGGAATGGGCCTACAATGAGCAGTTCTTC. It specifies CASSPGREWAYNEQFF.